This T cell receptor beta chain was obtained from a study of blood T cell repertoires in COVID-19. In the study overall: COVID-19 samples from acute and convalescent phases originated in the United States, Italy and Spain. From T cells, B-cell-depleted T cells, or PBMCs came the material, which was cDNA or gDNA.

The study assigned cohorts using participant-reported clinical history. Trimming left V 6 bases short and J 14 bases short, with 17 bases between. CDR3 length: 12 residues. Germline-derived CDR1 and CDR2 are SNHLY and FYNNEI. Original handling: By means of reference gene primer amplification, nucleated cell counts were estimated. Clones were read by immunoSEQ multiplex PCR, and TCRdb kept only the in-frame ones, dropping some. That table gives V, J and clone size, and the DNA gave D and trimming. The repertoire holds some 270,000 clones, around 93% seen once, with around 2.8% in the top ten. Material for sequencing was PBMCs or T cells enriched from blood (not recorded which). The genes are TRBV2 and TRBJ2-1; tentatively, D is TRBD2 (6 bases). This clonotype was sampled from a man aged 40-55 years who had been exposed to COVID-19. The CDR3 spells CASSLDIGGKFF. The CDR3 DNA reads as TGTGCCAGCAGCCTGGACATTGGGGGGAAGTTCTTC.